This T cell receptor (beta chain) stems from a study of blood T cell repertoires in COVID-19. Looking at the study overall: The study drew acute and convalescent COVID-19 samples from the United States, Italy and Spain. T cells, B-cell-depleted T cells, or PBMCs supplied cDNA or gDNA.

As originally analysed: Estimation of nucleated cell counts was performed using reference gene primer amplification. Produced via immunoSEQ multiplex PCR; TCRdb's table is partial and in-frame only. V, J and clone size are those of that table, while D and trimming were read from the DNA. Of about 360,000 clones in the sample, 86% were seen once. The Seattle site enrolled patients during active infection and followed them longitudinally. From germline, CDR1 is SGHRS and CDR2 YFSETQ. This CDR3 is built from 15 residues. V lost 0 bases and J 5 bases, leaving 14 bases between the germline ends. The sequenced sample was peripheral blood. The rearrangement joins TRBV5-1 to TRBJ1-2; possibly TRBD1 for D (6 bases). This receptor was obtained from an older woman with COVID-19, enrolled during active disease. CDR3 nucleotides: TGCGCCAGCAGCTTGGCAGGGGTAAATGGGTATGGCTACACCTTC. It translates to CASSLAGVNGYGYTF.